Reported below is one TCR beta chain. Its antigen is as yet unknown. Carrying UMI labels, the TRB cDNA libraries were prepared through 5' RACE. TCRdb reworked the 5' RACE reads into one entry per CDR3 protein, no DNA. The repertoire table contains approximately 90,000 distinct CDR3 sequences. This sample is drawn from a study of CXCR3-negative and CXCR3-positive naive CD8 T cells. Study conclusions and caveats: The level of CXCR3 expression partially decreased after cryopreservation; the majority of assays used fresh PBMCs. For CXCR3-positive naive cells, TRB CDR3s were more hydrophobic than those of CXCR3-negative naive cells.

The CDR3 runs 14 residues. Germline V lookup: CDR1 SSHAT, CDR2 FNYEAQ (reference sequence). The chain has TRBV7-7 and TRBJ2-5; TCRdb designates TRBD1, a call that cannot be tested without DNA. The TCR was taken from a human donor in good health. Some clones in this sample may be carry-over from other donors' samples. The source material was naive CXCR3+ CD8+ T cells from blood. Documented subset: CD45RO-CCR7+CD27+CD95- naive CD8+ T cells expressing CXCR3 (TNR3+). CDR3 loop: CASSLEVAGETQYF.